Below, 17 T cell receptor beta chains from the same sample are listed, as sequenced in a study of blood T cells in healthy people across ages. It was with a sample-barcoded 5' primer and a J-beta primer mix that a second PCR of about 7 to 12 cycles was run. TCRdb reanalysed the 5' RACE reads using MiXCR and keeps one entry per CDR3 protein. The sample yields approximately 600,000 distinct CDR3 sequences, 58% seen once. The material sequenced was blood. These receptors came from a man aged 55 to 70 in good health.

The V and J genes are TRBV7-9 and TRBJ2-1; TRBD1 is a possible D gene (5 bases). The germline CDR1 and CDR2 sequences are SEHNR and FQNEAQ (reference sequence). The CDR3 is 15 amino acids. The V end lost 3 bases, the J end lost 5 bases, and 14 bases lay between the germline ends. CDR3 in amino acids: CASSLRAGPDNEQFF. In DNA form, the CDR3 reads TGTGCCAGCAGCTTGCGTGCAGGGCCCGACAATGAGCAGTTCTTC.

This clonotype appeared a few times. The chain combines TRBV7-9 with TRBJ2-6; D not certain. Trimming left V 6 bases short and J 1 base short, with 7 bases between. The CDR3 covers 14 residues. CDR1 and CDR2 from the germline V gene are SEHNR and FQNEAQ (reference sequence). CDR3 loop: CASSSQSGANVLTF. In nucleotides, the CDR3 is TGTGCCAGCAGTTCCCAATCTGGGGCCAACGTCCTGACTTTC.

This clonotype showed up just a few times. V gene TRBV5-1 combines with J gene TRBJ2-1; D is unclear. This CDR3 spans 15 amino acids. CDR1 and CDR2 (germline): SGHRS, YFSETQ. Trimming removed 4 bases at V and 5 bases at J, with 16 bases between. CDR3 in amino acids: CASSPETHRNNEQFF. In nucleotides, the CDR3 is TGCGCCAGCAGCCCCGAAACCCACAGAAACAATGAGCAGTTCTTC.

This clonotype was recorded once. The junction shows a germline mismatch at one end, possibly a read error. The chain has TRBV7-9 and TRBJ2-7, with no clear D. The CDR3 extends over 14 amino acids. Per germline, CDR1 SEHNR and CDR2 FQNEAQ (reference sequence). The CDR3 DNA reads as TGTGCCGGCAGCCCAGACTTAGGATCCTACGAGCAGTACTTC. This gives the protein CAGSPDLGSYEQYF.

V gene TRBV5-1 combines with J gene TRBJ2-6; 7 bases line up with TRBD1. V shed 4 bases and J 4 bases; nucleotides not matched to a gene: 8. The CDR3 is 16 amino acids. The germline V gene encodes CDR1 SGHRS and CDR2 YFSETQ. DNA for the CDR3: TGCGCCAGCAGCGGATCACAGGGGAGCGGGGCCAACGTCCTGACTTTC. It codes for CASSGSQGSGANVLTF. The variable domain in full, with the rest retrieved from reference TRBV5-1 and TRBJ2-6, is KAGVTQTPRYLIKTRGQQVTLSCSPISGHRSVSWYQQTPGQGLQFLFEYFSETQRNKGNFPGRFSGRQFSNSRSEMNVSTLELGDSALYLCASSGSQGSGANVLTFGAGSRLTVL.

The CDR3 sequence: CASSGQTPTGELFF. The CDR3, as DNA: TGTGCCAGCAGTGGACAGACTCCCACCGGGGAGCTGTTTTTT. V gene TRBV11-2 combines with J gene TRBJ2-2; a possible D gene is TRBD1 (6 bases). The germline V gene encodes CDR1 SGHAT and CDR2 FQNNGV. Trimming pared 6 bases from V and 4 bases from J, leaving 12 bases between. CDR3 length: 14 amino acids. Full variable domain (outside the CDR3, taken from reference TRBV11-2 and TRBJ2-2): EAGVAQSPRYKIIEKRQSVAFWCNPISGHATLYWYQQILGQGPKLLIQFQNNGVVDDSQLPKDRFSAERLKGVDSTLKIQPAKLEDSAVYLCASSGQTPTGELFFGEGSRLTVL.

The CDR3, as DNA: TGTGCCAGCAGAATAGGGGCGGGAACGGTCGGCGGGGAGCTGTTTTTT. Translation: CASRIGAGTVGGELFF. The chain links TRBV9 to TRBJ2-2; TRBD2 is a possible D gene (6 bases). The CDR3 length is 16 residues. Trimming cost V 5 bases and J 7 bases, with 21 bases left between them. Germline loops: CDR1 SGDLS, CDR2 YYNGEE.

The chain links TRBV5-1 to TRBJ1-4; 9 nucleotides line up with TRBD1. This CDR3 region has 15 residues. CDR1 and CDR2 (germline): SGHRS, YFSETQ. The V gene end was trimmed by 0 bases and the J gene end by 6 bases; junction bases not matched to a gene: 3. CDR3 residues: CASSLGDRDDEKLFF. The DNA of the CDR3 is TGCGCCAGCAGCTTGGGGGACAGGGATGATGAAAAACTGTTTTTT. The full variable domain, in which reference TRBV5-1 and TRBJ1-4 provide the parts outside the CDR3, is KAGVTQTPRYLIKTRGQQVTLSCSPISGHRSVSWYQQTPGQGLQFLFEYFSETQRNKGNFPGRFSGRQFSNSRSEMNVSTLELGDSALYLCASSLGDRDDEKLFFGSGTQLSVL.

In the case of this clonotype: One end of the junction does not line up with germline, which may come from a read error. The V gene is TRBV29-1, the J gene TRBJ2-3; no reliable D call. Germline CDR1 and CDR2: SQVTM and ANQGSEA. The CDR3 sequence is 17 residues long. Here the CDR3 reads CIVVWSDHPKLTDTQYF. The DNA of the CDR3 is TGCATCGTTGTGTGGTCAGACCACCCAAAATTAACAGATACGCAGTATTTT.

This clonotype was found a few times. The chain combines TRBV10-3 with TRBJ2-1, with D possibly TRBD2 on 5 matching bases. Germline loops: CDR1 ENHRY, CDR2 SYGVKD. This CDR3 has 12 residues. With 10 bases removed from V and 5 bases from J, the gap between germline ends came to 12 bases. The CDR3 DNA reads as TGTGCCAGCCGCAGCGGCGACAATGAGCAGTTCTTC. This sequence encodes CASRSGDNEQFF.

The genes are TRBV20-1 and TRBJ2-3; 7 nucleotides line up with TRBD2. Germline values: CDR1 DFQATT, CDR2 SNEGSKA (reference sequence). The trim removed 4 bases at V and 5 bases at J, leaving 15 bases unmatched. The CDR3 extends over 16 amino acids. The CDR3, as DNA: TGCAGTGCTACTAATCCCGGGACTACCCTCGGAGATACGCAGTATTTT. As protein: CSATNPGTTLGDTQYF.

The chain links TRBV6-2 or TRBV6-3 to TRBJ2-1; D gene ambiguous. This CDR3 is 15 amino acids long. The V and J ends lost 2 bases and 3 bases respectively, with 11 bases between them. CDR1 and CDR2 from the germline V gene are MNHEY and SVGEGT. CDR3 nucleotides: TGTGCCAGCAGTTACAGAGGCCCCGACTACAATGAGCAGTTCTTC. As protein: CASSYRGPDYNEQFF.

The chain combines TRBV7-9 with TRBJ2-1; TRBD2 matches at 12 bases. V trimming: 4 bases; J trimming: 3 bases; junction bases outside the gene matches: 4. The CDR3 covers 16 residues. Germline CDR1 and CDR2: SEHNR and FQNEAQ (reference sequence). The chain's CDR3 is CASSSGLAGNYNEQFF. CDR3 nucleotides: TGTGCCAGCAGCTCCGGACTAGCGGGGAACTACAATGAGCAGTTCTTC.

V is TRBV3-1 and J is TRBJ2-1; 11 bases fit TRBD2. Germline CDR1 is LGHDT and CDR2 is YNNKEL (reference sequence). V lost 1 base, J lost 9 bases, and 8 bases stayed unmatched. The CDR3 runs to 16 residues. CDR3 in amino acids: CASSQVLTSGGREQFF. The CDR3 nucleotides read TGTGCCAGCAGCCAAGTTCTTACTAGCGGGGGTCGTGAGCAGTTCTTC.

The rearrangement joins TRBV29-1 to TRBJ1-2; 12 bases are shared with TRBD1. The V gene end was trimmed by 4 bases and the J gene end by 3 bases; junction bases not matched to a gene: 3. The CDR3 spans 14 residues. CDR1 and CDR2 (germline): SQVTM, ANQGSEA. The CDR3 spells CSVGGTGGDYGYTF. Here the CDR3 DNA reads TGCAGCGTTGGCGGGACAGGGGGCGACTATGGCTACACCTTC.

This clonotype has only a few counts. The chain employs TRBV4-2 and TRBJ2-1; D gene uncertain. This CDR3 has 15 amino acids. With 1 base removed from V and 8 bases from J, the gap between germline ends came to 15 bases. Germline V CDR1 and CDR2: LGHNA, YNFKEQ. The CDR3 DNA sequence: TGTGCCAGCAGCCAAGTGGGTGCTAGGACGGATGAGCAGTTCTTC. It encodes CASSQVGARTDEQFF.

This chain uses TRBV20-1 with TRBJ2-7; D is possibly TRBD1 (6 bases). Per the germline V gene, CDR1 is DFQATT and CDR2 is SNEGSKA (reference sequence). V was trimmed by 6 bases and J by 2 bases, leaving 17 bases between them. CDR3 length: 14 residues. The CDR3 is CSAATGSNTYEQYF. CDR3 sequence (DNA): TGCAGTGCCGCAACAGGGTCCAATACCTACGAGCAGTACTTC.